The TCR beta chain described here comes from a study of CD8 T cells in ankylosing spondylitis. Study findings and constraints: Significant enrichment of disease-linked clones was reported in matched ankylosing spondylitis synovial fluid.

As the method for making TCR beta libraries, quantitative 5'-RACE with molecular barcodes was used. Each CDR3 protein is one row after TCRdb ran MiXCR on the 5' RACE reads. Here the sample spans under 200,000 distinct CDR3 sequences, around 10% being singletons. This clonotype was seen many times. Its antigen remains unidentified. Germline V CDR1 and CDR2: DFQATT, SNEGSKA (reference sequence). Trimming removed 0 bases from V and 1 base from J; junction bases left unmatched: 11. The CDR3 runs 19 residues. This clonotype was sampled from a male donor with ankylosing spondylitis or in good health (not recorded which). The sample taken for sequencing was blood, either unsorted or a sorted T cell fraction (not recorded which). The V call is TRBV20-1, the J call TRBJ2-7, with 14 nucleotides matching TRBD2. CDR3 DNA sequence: TGCAGTGCTAGAGACGGGACAGGGACTAGCGGGAGAACTTCCTACGAGCAGTACTTC. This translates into CSARDGTGTSGRTSYEQYF.